These 13 T cell receptor beta chains originate from one sample sequenced in a study of T cell responses to AZD1222 COVID-19 vaccine. TCRdb's copy holds only in-frame clones and misses some; the assay was immunoSEQ multiplex PCR. The sample holds roughly 120,000 clones, about 92% seen once. Sequenced material: peripheral blood, taken 28 days after the second AZD1222 dose. Receptors originate from an adult who received the AZD1222 COVID-19 vaccine.

This clone has only one observation. The rearrangement joins TRBV7-9 to TRBJ1-3; 7 nucleotides agree with TRBD1. Germline values: CDR1 SEHNR, CDR2 FQNEAQ (reference sequence). CDR3 length: 16 residues. V shed 5 bases and J 1 base; nucleotides not matched to a gene: 8. The DNA of the CDR3 is TGTGCCAGCAGCCCAACCGGGACAGTGTCTGGAAACACCATATATTTT. Encoded protein: CASSPTGTVSGNTIYF.

V and J are TRBV19 and TRBJ2-3; tentatively, D is TRBD1 or TRBD2 (5 bases each). V was pared by 3 bases and J by 0 bases, with 10 bases between. This CDR3 is 15 amino acids long. CDR1 is LNHDA and CDR2 is SQIVND in the germline V gene (reference sequence). CDR3 in DNA: TGTGCCAGTAGTATCGGGACGGATAGCACAGATACGCAGTATTTT. This encodes CASSIGTDSTDTQYF.

The chain uses TRBV18 and TRBJ1-2; D is ambiguous. The V gene lost 8 bases and the J gene lost 8 bases, with 15 bases spanning the gap. The CDR3 extends over 12 amino acids. Germline V lookup: CDR1 KGHSH, CDR2 LQKENI. The CDR3 region is CASRPGVPGYTF. The CDR3 region has the DNA TGTGCCAGCCGACCCGGGGTCCCAGGCTACACCTTC. The whole variable domain, remainder taken from reference TRBV18 and TRBJ1-2, is NAGVMQNPRHLVRRRGQEARLRCSPMKGHSHVYWYRQLPEEGLKFMVYLQKENIIDESGMPKERFSAEFPKEGPSILRIQQVVRGDSAAYFCASRPGVPGYTFGSGTRLTVV.

V is TRBV18 and J is TRBJ2-3; D might be TRBD1 or TRBD2, each matching 5 bases. This CDR3 spans 16 amino acids. The germline V gene has CDR1 KGHSH and CDR2 LQKENI. Trimming removed 0 bases from V and 0 bases from J, with 10 bases in between. The CDR3 is CASSPPGDLSTDTQYF. The CDR3 DNA reads as TGTGCCAGCTCACCACCGGGGGATTTGAGCACAGATACGCAGTATTTT.

The rearrangement links TRBV6-2 or TRBV6-3 to TRBJ1-1; D unresolved. V was shortened by 6 bases and J by 9 bases, with 17 bases between the two germline ends. CDR3 size: 13 residues. Germline-derived CDR1 and CDR2 are MNHEY and SVGEGT. CDR3 in amino acids: CASSQTAGVKAFF. The CDR3 DNA follows: TGTGCCAGCAGCCAAACGGCAGGCGTGAAAGCTTTCTTT.

V and J are TRBV7-2 and TRBJ1-4; D is unclear. The CDR3 extends over 13 amino acids. V was cut by 5 bases and J by 8 bases, with 12 bases left in between. Germline V gives CDR1 SGHTA, CDR2 FQGNSA. DNA of the CDR3: TGTGCCAGCAGCACGGGCGCTGAGGAAAAACTGTTTTTT. Residues: CASSTGAEEKLFF.

The rearrangement joins TRBV6-5 to TRBJ1-6; the D gene is possibly TRBD1 (5 bases). This CDR3 contains 13 residues. Germline V gene data show CDR1 as MNHEY and CDR2 as SVGAGI. V shed 7 bases and J shed 8 bases, with 12 bases lying between them. CDR3 nucleotides: TGTGCCAGCAATCGGGGGAACGATTCACCCCTCCACTTT. Its protein is CASNRGNDSPLHF.

This clone was observed a single time. The chain has TRBV6-5 and TRBJ1-1; D is ambiguous. Per germline, CDR1 MNHEY and CDR2 SVGAGI. The CDR3 is made up of 16 amino acids. V lost 0 bases and J 1 base, leaving 12 bases between the germline ends. The CDR3 here is CASSYSNGVGNTEAFF. In nucleotides, the CDR3 is TGTGCCAGCAGTTACTCGAATGGGGTGGGGAACACTGAAGCTTTCTTT.

Comment on this clone: The sample contains more than one DNA sequence encoding this CDR3. This rearrangement joins TRBV7-2 to TRBJ2-7; D is ambiguous. Trimming removed 3 bases from V and 2 bases from J, with 11 bases in between. Germline V gene lookup returns CDR1 SGHTA and CDR2 FQGNSA. The CDR3 loop spans 14 amino acids. The CDR3 nucleotides read TGTGCCAGCAGCTTGAGACTTACGACCTACGAGCAGTACTTC. Translating gives CASSLRLTTYEQYF.

The V gene is TRBV4-3, the J gene TRBJ2-2; 7 bases line up with TRBD2. V was clipped by 4 bases and J by 2 bases; unmatched bases: 7. This CDR3 is built from 16 residues. The germline V gene has CDR1 LGHNA and CDR2 YSLEER. CDR3 coding DNA: TGCGCCAGCAGCCTTGGGACTAATGCCAACACCGGGGAGCTGTTTTTT. This translates into CASSLGTNANTGELFF.

The CDR3: CASSVDSRQETQYF. The CDR3 nucleotides read TGTGCCAGCAGCGTGGACAGCAGACAAGAGACCCAGTACTTC. This chain connects TRBV5-4 to TRBJ2-5; tentative D call: TRBD1 (6 bases). Trimming removed 4 bases at V and 2 bases at J, with 12 bases between. The CDR3 has 14 residues. Germline-derived CDR1 and CDR2 are SGHNT and YYREEE (reference sequence).

The chain is built from TRBV5-6 and TRBJ2-7, with D hard to call. The ends were cut back, 1 base at V and 2 bases at J, with 4 bases in the middle. Germline V CDR1 and CDR2: SGHDT, YYEEEE. The CDR3 is 12 amino acids. CDR3 loop: CASSLRPYEQYF. CDR3 sequence (DNA): TGTGCCAGCAGCTTGCGGCCCTACGAGCAGTACTTC. The whole variable domain, remainder taken from reference TRBV5-6 and TRBJ2-7, is DAGVTQSPTHLIKTRGQQVTLRCSPKSGHDTVSWYQQALGQGPQFIFQYYEEEERQRGNFPDRFSGHQFPNYSSELNVNALLLGDSALYLCASSLRPYEQYFGPGTRLTVT.

The V and J genes are TRBV21-1 and TRBJ1-5; TRBD1 reflects the table's D call only, with no check against the DNA. TRBV21-1 is tagged as a pseudogene. This CDR3 spans 19 amino acids. In nucleotides, the CDR3 is TGTGCCAGCAGCCTTCCCGACAGGGAACGTTTGGATAGCAATCAGCCCCAGCATTTT. It yields the protein CASSLPDRERLDSNQPQHF.